Below are 17 T cell receptor beta chains sequenced from a single sample in a study of shared clonotypes between healthy human individuals. The data were produced by immunoSEQ multiplex PCR, yet TCRdb's version contains in-frame clones alone and is incomplete. The repertoire holds 2 million or so clones, with about 95% as singletons. Positively selected for CCR7, the CD45RO-negative cells used as naive CD8 cells excluded terminally differentiated effector memory CD45RA+ cells. The material sequenced was naive CD8+ T cells sorted from blood. The receptors come from a man aged 18 to 30 in good health.

This clone was picked up one time. This sequence joins TRBV7-6 and TRBJ1-2; tentative D call: TRBD1 (5 bases). CDR1 and CDR2 from the germline V gene are SGHVS and FNYEAQ. V dropped 1 base and J dropped 5 bases, with 14 bases sitting between them. The CDR3 is 15 amino acids. The CDR3 loop reads CASSLDPGKGYGYTF. Here the CDR3 DNA reads TGTGCCAGCAGCTTAGACCCCGGGAAGGGGTATGGCTACACCTTC.

The CDR3 DNA is TGTGCCAGCAGATCCCGGGCCGTTCCCTACGAGCAGTACTTC. The encoded protein is CASRSRAVPYEQYF. The J gene is TRBJ2-7, the V gene TRBV5-6, with unresolved D. This CDR3 contains 14 residues. Germline CDR1 is SGHDT and CDR2 is YYEEEE. V was cut by 5 bases and J by 2 bases, with 14 bases left in between.

This sequence joins TRBV19 and TRBJ2-2, with 11 bases that match TRBD2. This CDR3 is built from 16 residues. The germline V gene has CDR1 LNHDA and CDR2 SQIVND (reference sequence). J was trimmed by 4 bases and V by 4 bases; bases with no gene match: 5. CDR3 sequence (DNA): TGTGCCAGTAGTAAACTAGCGGGAGCTGTCACCGGGGAGCTGTTTTTT. Amino acid sequence: CASSKLAGAVTGELFF.

This chain uses TRBV6-5 with TRBJ1-1; D not resolved. Germline CDR1 MNHEY, CDR2 SVGAGI. Trimming cost V 6 bases and J 3 bases, with 11 bases left between them. The CDR3 sequence is 13 residues long. Here the CDR3 reads CASRRAYDTEAFF. The DNA of the CDR3 is TGTGCCAGCAGGCGGGCTTACGACACTGAAGCTTTCTTT.

The chain recombines TRBV7-2 with TRBJ1-1; possible D gene TRBD1, 5 bases. The germline CDR1 and CDR2 sequences are SGHTA and FQGNSA. CDR3 length: 15 residues. The germline V and J ends were trimmed by 4 bases and 2 bases, with 14 bases remaining between them. This chain's CDR3 is CASSYFAGPNTEAFF. Written as DNA, the CDR3 is TGTGCCAGCAGCTATTTCGCGGGGCCAAACACTGAAGCTTTCTTT.

On this clone itself: At the DNA level, this CDR3 is encoded by other sequences in the same sample as well. The chain carries TRBV7-9 and TRBJ2-7, with D tentatively TRBD1 (6 bases). Germline assignment: CDR1 SEHNR and CDR2 FQNEAQ (reference sequence). V was cut by 3 bases and J by 5 bases, with 8 bases left in between. The CDR3 consists of 12 residues. CDR3: CASSLQGNEQYF. The CDR3 DNA sequence: TGTGCCAGCAGCTTGCAGGGGAACGAGCAGTACTTC.

This chain uses TRBV6-1 with TRBJ2-7; possibly TRBD2 for D (6 bases). V lost 7 bases to trimming and J lost 4 bases, with 17 bases between them. The length of the CDR3 is 14 residues. CDR1 and CDR2 from the germline V gene are MNHNS and SASEGT. The CDR3 sequence: CASNLSGFGYEQYF. CDR3 DNA: TGTGCCAGCAACCTTAGCGGTTTCGGGTACGAGCAGTACTTC.

The table lists this clone with a count of one. The V gene is TRBV27, the J gene TRBJ1-4, with a possible D match to TRBD1 (5 bases). V was shortened by 6 bases and J by 0 bases, with 8 bases between the two germline ends. The CDR3 has 14 residues. Germline CDR1 is MNHEY and CDR2 is SMNVEV (reference sequence). The CDR3 DNA follows: TGTGCCAGCAGCCCAGGGTCAACTAATGAAAAACTGTTTTTT. This gives the protein CASSPGSTNEKLFF.

This clone was detected once. V gene TRBV6-5 combines with J gene TRBJ2-5; D remains unclear. Germline lookup yields CDR1 MNHEY and CDR2 SVGAGI. The CDR3 consists of 11 residues. V lost 10 bases and J lost 1, with 7 bases in between. The CDR3 nucleotides read TGTGCCACGGCACTCCAAGAGACCCAGTACTTC. Translation: CATALQETQYF.

This chain links TRBV2 with TRBJ2-7; 13 positions agree with TRBD2. Per the germline V gene, CDR1 is SNHLY and CDR2 is FYNNEI. V was pared by 7 bases and J by 1 base, with 4 bases of the junction left unmatched. This CDR3 is 15 amino acids long. This CDR3 reads CASTELAGGSYEQYF. DNA of the CDR3: TGTGCCAGCACCGAACTAGCGGGAGGGTCCTACGAGCAGTACTTC.

The V gene is TRBV30, the J gene TRBJ2-7; D ambiguous. Per the germline V gene, CDR1 is GTSNPN and CDR2 is SVGIG (reference sequence). V lost 2 bases to trimming and J lost 3 bases, with 11 bases between them. This CDR3 is 13 amino acids long. The DNA of the CDR3 is TGTGCCTGGAGTCACGGCGGCCTCTACGAGCAGTACTTC. It codes for CAWSHGGLYEQYF.

The chain recombines TRBV5-8 with TRBJ2-7; TRBD1 matches at 7 bases. This CDR3 has 14 residues. CDR1 is SGHTS, CDR2 YDEGEE, per germline. V gave up 0 bases and J gave up 5 bases; unmatched junction bases: 5. CDR3 region: CASSLVGGGDEQYF. In DNA, the CDR3 is TGTGCCAGCAGCTTGGTAGGGGGCGGCGACGAGCAGTACTTC.

This chain uses TRBV27 with TRBJ2-7, with unresolved D. V was trimmed by 3 bases and J by 2 bases, leaving 20 bases between them. Looked up from germline, CDR1 is MNHEY and CDR2 is SMNVEV (reference sequence). This CDR3 has 17 residues. DNA for the CDR3: TGTGCCAGCAGTTTCTACGACTCGGTCCACACCACCTACGAGCAGTACTTC. It codes for CASSFYDSVHTTYEQYF.

The table lists this clone with a count of one. J is TRBJ2-5 and V is TRBV2; D may match TRBD1 or TRBD2 (5 bases each). The CDR3 has 11 amino acids. Trimming stripped 10 bases from V and 9 bases from J, with 15 bases between. CDR1 SNHLY and CDR2 FYNNEI come from the germline V gene. The CDR3 loop is CAIGLPRAQYF. CDR3 bases: TGTGCCATAGGACTTCCCAGGGCCCAGTACTTC.

The chain uses TRBV7-9 and TRBJ2-3; possible D gene TRBD2, 6 bases. V lost 5 bases to trimming and J lost 4 bases, with 22 bases between them. The CDR3 runs 17 residues. From germline, CDR1 is SEHNR and CDR2 FQNEAQ (reference sequence). CDR3 loop: CASSPFPRRGAADTQYF. CDR3 coding DNA: TGTGCCAGCAGCCCATTCCCCCGGCGGGGTGCTGCAGATACGCAGTATTTT.

Regarding this clone: One junction end does not reproduce the germline sequence, and a read error may be involved. Other nucleotide sequences from this sample produce the same CDR3. The chain couples TRBV6-5 to TRBJ1-6; D is perhaps TRBD1 (5 bases). The CDR3 consists of 16 residues. In germline, CDR1 is MNHEY, CDR2 SVGAGI. CDR3 region: CASSYSTRAGNSPLHF. In nucleotides, the CDR3 is TGTGCCAGTAGTTACTCTACCAGGGCAGGGAATTCACCCCTCCACTTT.

The CDR3, as DNA: TGTGCCAGCAGCCACCCGGAATCGGCGGGCGGCACCGAGCAGTACTTC. Protein sequence: CASSHPESAGGTEQYF. The rearrangement joins TRBV9 to TRBJ2-7, with D perhaps matching TRBD2 (5 bases). The germline V gene encodes CDR1 SGDLS and CDR2 YYNGEE. Trimming removed 4 bases at V and 6 bases at J, with 23 bases between. The CDR3 runs to 16 residues.